This T cell receptor (beta chain) is from a study of PD-1 blockade in mismatch repair-deficient tumors. Turning to the study itself: Enrolled about 2012-2016, patients had progressing, pretreated mismatch repair-deficient cancers of 12 types.

TCRdb's table, derived via immunoSEQ multiplex PCR, lists solely in-frame clones and lacks some. The sample contains around 120,000 clones, approximately 91% of which appear only once. Mismatch repair deficiency was confirmed in all patients, by PCR or immunohistochemistry. A few pembrolizumab responders had their TCRs sequenced. Broader study findings: Tumor-resident clones, often undetectable pretreatment in blood, expanded then contracted after pembrolizumab.

CDR3 length: 11 residues. CDR1 and CDR2 (germline): LNHDA, SQIVND (reference sequence). V was shortened by 5 bases and J by 5 bases, with 6 bases between the two germline ends. To note about this clone: Its target is not known.

This sequence joins TRBV19 and TRBJ2-5; D ambiguous. The sequences come from peripheral blood, collected almost 74 weeks after starting pembrolizumab. This TCR was recovered from an adult with mismatch repair-deficient cancer. The DNA for the CDR3 is TGTGCCAGTAGTCTTGGGGAGACCCAGTACTTC. This translates into CASSLGETQYF.